Below are 27 T cell receptor beta chains sequenced from a single sample in a study of OX40 agonist ivuxolimab in advanced cancers. Here immunoSEQ multiplex PCR was the method, and the copy in TCRdb shows in-frame clones only, minus some. Seen here are tens of thousands of clones, around nine tenths observed once, and the top ten hold more than 1%. Sequencing used CD4+ or CD8+ T cells sorted from blood, obtained in a trial of the OX40 agonist ivuxolimab. The receptors stem from an adult with an advanced solid tumor such as melanoma, head and neck, liver or kidney cancer.

A word on this clone: The sample contains more than one DNA sequence encoding this CDR3. The chain has TRBV7-9 and TRBJ2-2; D is undetermined. The CDR3 is made up of 15 amino acids. Germline CDR1 reads SEHNR; CDR2 reads FQNEAQ (reference sequence). Trimming cost V 2 bases and J 8 bases, with 15 bases left between them. The chain's CDR3 is CASSLSMAPGGELFF. The CDR3 DNA reads as TGTGCCAGCAGCTTATCCATGGCTCCCGGGGGGGAGCTGTTTTTT.

The chain combines TRBV11-2 with TRBJ2-5; D possibly uses TRBD1 or TRBD2 (5 bases each). V lost 7 bases, J lost 6 bases, and 21 bases lay in between. The CDR3 contains 15 residues. Looked up from germline, CDR1 is SGHAT and CDR2 is FQNNGV. The CDR3 region is CASTIDGGRVKTQYF. The CDR3, as DNA: TGTGCCAGCACCATAGATGGGGGTAGGGTAAAGACCCAGTACTTC.

This chain connects TRBV7-2 to TRBJ2-7; possible D gene TRBD1, 5 bases. Germline V lookup: CDR1 SGHTA, CDR2 FQGNSA. Trimming removed 1 base at V and 5 bases at J, with 6 bases between. This CDR3 contains 12 residues. CDR3: CASSLGGHEQYF. The CDR3 DNA follows: TGTGCCAGCAGCTTAGGGGGCCACGAGCAGTACTTC. The full variable domain, with the rest looked up from reference TRBV7-2 and TRBJ2-7, is GAGVSQSPSNKVTEKGKDVELRCDPISGHTALYWYRQSLGQGLEFLIYFQGNSAPDKSGLPSDRFSAERTGGSVSTLTIQRTQQEDSAVYLCASSLGGHEQYFGPGTRLTVT.

This clone was picked up one time. V and J are TRBV18 and TRBJ1-1, with D unresolved. Germline V gene lookup returns CDR1 KGHSH and CDR2 LQKENI. CDR3 size: 13 residues. V lost 2 bases and J 1 base, leaving 5 bases between the germline ends. The CDR3 spells CASSPVQNTEAFF. The CDR3 DNA is TGTGCCAGCTCACCAGTCCAGAACACTGAAGCTTTCTTT. Filled out from reference TRBV18 and TRBJ1-1, the complete variable domain reads NAGVMQNPRHLVRRRGQEARLRCSPMKGHSHVYWYRQLPEEGLKFMVYLQKENIIDESGMPKERFSAEFPKEGPSILRIQQVVRGDSAAYFCASSPVQNTEAFFGQGTRLTVV.

The V gene is TRBV10-1, the J gene TRBJ2-1, with TRBD2 identical over 13 bases. Germline CDR1 is WNHNN and CDR2 is SYGVQD (reference sequence). With V trimmed by 5 bases and J by 5 bases, 6 bases remained unmatched. The CDR3 totals 16 residues. The CDR3 region has the DNA TGCGCCAGCAGTAAGACTAGCGGGGGGACCCACAATGAGCAGTTCTTC. Protein: CASSKTSGGTHNEQFF.

The V gene is TRBV19, the J gene TRBJ2-1; 8 bases map to TRBD2. The V gene end was trimmed by 11 bases and the J gene end by 7 bases; junction bases not matched to a gene: 10. Germline CDR1 LNHDA, CDR2 SQIVND (reference sequence). The CDR3 sequence is 13 residues long. The CDR3 nucleotides read TGTGCCGTTGCGGGGGGATTCGGAAATGAGCAGTTCTTC. Amino acid sequence: CAVAGGFGNEQFF.

The CDR3 bases are TGTGCCTGGAGTGTACGGGGACTAGTCTACGAGCAGTACTTC. Encoded protein: CAWSVRGLVYEQYF. V and J are TRBV30 and TRBJ2-7, with 8 bases lining up with TRBD2. With V trimmed by 0 bases and J by 3 bases, 4 bases remained unmatched. Germline V CDR1 and CDR2: GTSNPN, SVGIG (reference sequence). The CDR3 totals 14 residues.

V usage is TRBV5-6 and J usage is TRBJ1-1; no reliable D call. Trimming removed 1 base from V and 2 bases from J, with 6 bases in between. This CDR3 contains 13 residues. CDR1 SGHDT and CDR2 YYEEEE come from the germline V gene. The CDR3 DNA sequence: TGTGCCAGCAGCTTGCAGTATAACACTGAAGCTTTCTTT. Translated, it gives CASSLQYNTEAFF.

The J gene is TRBJ2-7, the V gene TRBV9; the D call may be TRBD1 or TRBD2 (5 bases each). The CDR3 spans 14 residues. Germline CDR1 and CDR2: SGDLS and YYNGEE. V lost 0 bases and J lost 2, with 9 bases in between. This CDR3 reads CASSVDPGPYEQYF. DNA for the CDR3: TGTGCCAGCAGCGTAGACCCGGGACCCTACGAGCAGTACTTC.

The chain uses TRBV2 and TRBJ2-2; possibly TRBD2 for D (5 bases). CDR1 and CDR2 (germline): SNHLY, FYNNEI. This CDR3 is 14 amino acids long. V was shortened by 6 bases and J by 5 bases, with 13 bases between the two germline ends. The CDR3 coding sequence is TGTGCCAGCAGACCTCTTGGCGGGACCGGGGAGCTGTTTTTT. Protein product: CASRPLGGTGELFF.

The chain links TRBV5-6 to TRBJ1-6; D ambiguous. Germline V CDR1 and CDR2: SGHDT, YYEEEE. With 1 base removed from V and 10 bases from J, the gap between germline ends came to 18 bases. CDR3 length: 16 amino acids. Here the CDR3 DNA reads TGTGCCAGCAGCTTGAAGAGGGAAGAGAGGAGCTCACCCCTCCACTTT. Translated, it gives CASSLKREERSSPLHF.

This clone was observed once. The V call is TRBV14, the J call TRBJ1-1, with D hard to call. The V end was cut by 0 bases, the J end by 8 bases, with 10 bases between. The CDR3 is made up of 13 amino acids. CDR1 SGHDN and CDR2 FVKESK come from the germline V gene. This chain's CDR3 is CASSQDDRVEAFF. As DNA, the CDR3 is TGTGCCAGCAGCCAAGATGATCGGGTGGAAGCTTTCTTT. The variable domain in full, completed from reference TRBV14 and TRBJ1-1, reads EAGVTQFPSHSVIEKGQTVTLRCDPISGHDNLYWYRRVMGKEIKFLLHFVKESKQDESGMPNNRFLAERTGGTYSTLKVQPAELEDSGVYFCASSQDDRVEAFFGQGTRLTVV.

The chain couples TRBV7-2 to TRBJ1-5; D ambiguous. Trimming shortened V by 5 bases and J by 4 bases, and 12 bases separated the two germline ends. Germline lookup yields CDR1 SGHTA and CDR2 FQGNSA. The CDR3 length is 14 residues. CDR3 loop: CASSQPGGNQPQHF. The DNA for the CDR3 is TGTGCCAGCAGCCAACCGGGCGGGAATCAGCCCCAGCATTTT.

V gene TRBV9 combines with J gene TRBJ2-3; D not certain. With 4 bases removed from V and 2 bases from J, the gap between germline ends came to 8 bases. Per germline, CDR1 SGDLS and CDR2 YYNGEE. This CDR3 spans 13 amino acids. This CDR3 is CASSPGPTDTQYF. CDR3 in DNA: TGTGCCAGCAGCCCTGGACCCACAGATACGCAGTATTTT.

The chain employs TRBV6-5 and TRBJ1-5; possibly TRBD1 for D (6 bases). Trimming removed 6 bases at V and 1 base at J, with 7 bases between. This CDR3 region has 13 residues. Germline CDR1 reads MNHEY; CDR2 reads SVGAGI. The DNA for the CDR3 is TGTGCCAGCAGCGGGACAAGCAATCAGCCCCAGCATTTT. It translates to CASSGTSNQPQHF.

The chain uses TRBV15 and TRBJ1-3; D is ambiguous. The V end lost 1 base, the J end lost 0 bases, and 10 bases lay between the germline ends. This CDR3 comprises 16 residues. Germline V gives CDR1 LNHNV, CDR2 YYDKDF (reference sequence). CDR3 sequence (DNA): TGTGCCACCAGCAGAGGCCCGGTCGACTCTGGAAACACCATATATTTT. Its translation is CATSRGPVDSGNTIYF.

This clone was recorded only once. The chain is built from TRBV7-6 and TRBJ1-2; D is possibly TRBD1 (6 bases). With 5 bases removed from V and 1 base from J, the gap between germline ends came to 8 bases. This CDR3 has 13 residues. CDR1 is SGHVS and CDR2 is FNYEAQ in the germline V gene. The CDR3 protein is CASSPDSNYGYTF. The DNA for the CDR3 is TGTGCCAGCAGCCCGGACAGTAACTATGGCTACACCTTC.

The genes are TRBV5-1 and TRBJ1-3, with D uncertain. The CDR3 consists of 16 residues. Deletions cut 1 base from V and 0 bases from J, with 11 bases between. The germline gives CDR1 SGHRS, CDR2 YFSETQ. The CDR3 region is CASSLSPITSGNTIYF. In DNA form, the CDR3 reads TGCGCCAGCAGCTTGAGTCCGATTACCTCTGGAAACACCATATATTTT.

The rearrangement links TRBV5-4 to TRBJ2-3; 8 bases agree with TRBD2. The CDR3 is 15 amino acids. Germline CDR1 is SGHNT and CDR2 is YYREEE (reference sequence). V shed 5 bases and J 7 bases; nucleotides not matched to a gene: 12. This chain's CDR3 is CASSPAGASRYTQYF. In DNA, the CDR3 is TGTGCCAGCAGTCCAGCGGGGGCCTCCAGATATACGCAGTATTTT.

The chain recombines TRBV4-2 with TRBJ2-7; 7 bases are shared with TRBD2. With V trimmed by 3 bases and J by 5 bases, 7 bases remained unmatched. The CDR3 spans 14 residues. Germline values: CDR1 LGHNA, CDR2 YNFKEQ. CDR3 sequence (DNA): TGTGCCAGCAGCCAGTCTACTAGCGCCCACGAGCAGTACTTC. As protein: CASSQSTSAHEQYF.

This chain connects TRBV27 to TRBJ1-6; D is ambiguous. The CDR3 has 16 residues. CDR1 is MNHEY and CDR2 is SMNVEV in the germline V gene (reference sequence). With 0 bases removed from V and 1 base from J, the gap between germline ends came to 7 bases. The CDR3 bases are TGTGCCAGCAGTTTATCGTGGGGATCCTATAATTCACCCCTCCACTTT. Translation gives CASSLSWGSYNSPLHF.

About this clone: The DNA is left out, because the CDR3 cannot be placed on it with certainty; the CDR3 is given as TCRdb lists it. The rearrangement links TRBV5-1 to TRBJ1-6. Looked up from germline, CDR1 is SGHRS and CDR2 is YFSETQ. The CDR3 sequence runs 14 residues, both termini included. CDR3 sequence: CASSFLAVGSPLHF.

The gene calls are TRBV5-6 and TRBJ2-1, with a weak D call TRBD1 (6 bases). The CDR3 sequence is 12 residues long. V was trimmed by 4 bases and J by 15 bases, leaving 17 bases between them. Germline CDR1 reads SGHDT; CDR2 reads YYEEEE. CDR3 coding DNA: TGTGCCAGCAGCGCGCCCAGGGGTGAATGGTTCTTC. Translating gives CASSAPRGEWFF.

This chain links TRBV29-1 with TRBJ1-1; unclear D gene. The CDR3 contains 12 residues. CDR1 is SQVTM and CDR2 is ANQGSEA in the germline V gene. V was clipped by 5 bases and J by 1 base, with 8 bases between them. The CDR3 DNA reads as TGCAGCGTTCGGGGTTCGAACACTGAAGCTTTCTTT. Translation gives CSVRGSNTEAFF. The full variable domain, with the rest looked up from reference TRBV29-1 and TRBJ1-1, is SAVISQKPSRDICQRGTSLTIQCQVDSQVTMMFWYRQQPGQSLTLIATANQGSEATYESGFVIDKFPISRPNLTFSTLTVSNMSPEDSSIYLCSVRGSNTEAFFGQGTRLTVV.

This chain connects TRBV9 to TRBJ1-1; maybe TRBD1 (6 bases). CDR3 length equals 14 residues. The germline gives CDR1 SGDLS, CDR2 YYNGEE. Deletions cut 1 base from V and 4 bases from J, with 11 bases between. Here the CDR3 reads CASSVRDIPTEAFF. CDR3 coding DNA: TGTGCCAGCAGCGTAAGGGACATCCCCACTGAAGCTTTCTTT.

This chain joins TRBV4-1 and TRBJ2-3; 7 bases map to TRBD1. This CDR3 has 14 amino acids. Losses at the gene ends were 4 bases for V and 4 bases for J; bases not matched to a gene: 5. Germline assignment: CDR1 MGHRA and CDR2 YSYEKL. The CDR3 coding sequence is TGCGCCAGCAGCCCCCGGGACAGCGCAGATACGCAGTATTTT. Translation gives CASSPRDSADTQYF.

The chain links TRBV18 to TRBJ2-1; 8 bases map to TRBD1. V lost 2 bases, J lost 8 bases, and 5 bases stayed unmatched. This CDR3 region has 14 residues. Germline CDR1 and CDR2: KGHSH and LQKENI. In DNA form, the CDR3 reads TGTGCCAGCTCACCAGCCGCAGGGGGCTATGAGCAGTTCTTC. Protein product: CASSPAAGGYEQFF.